This T cell receptor (beta chain) came from a study of CD8+ T cells in alopecia areata. The CDR3 consists of 11 residues. Germline V gene sequence: CDR1 MDHEN, CDR2 SYDVKM. The germline V and J ends were trimmed by 3 bases and 0 bases, with 0 bases remaining between them. Described treatment: oral pan-JAK inhibitor, 5-10 mg twice daily. This clone occurred a few times. Additional DNA sequences in this sample encode the identical CDR3. Extracted from the samples, RNA was reverse transcribed into cDNA to serve as the sequencing template. TCRdb keeps only in-frame clones here, not all; method: immunoSEQ multiplex PCR. This sample carries about 160,000 clones, around three fifths of them seen once, and the ten largest clones take approximately 15%.

The chain combines TRBV28 with TRBJ2-7; no clear D. This TCR derives from a human donor with alopecia areata. The sequences come from CD4+ T cells sorted from blood, collected at week 24, from a patient treated with tofacitinib. CDR3 bases: TGTGCCAGCAGTTTCTCCTACGAGCAGTACTTC. It is translated as CASSFSYEQYF.